This T cell receptor (beta chain) derives from a study of T cell responses to AZD1222 COVID-19 vaccine. General study points: Unmutated variant regions are reportedly the target of nearly half of TCRs that are spike-specific. No day 14 peak samples; only post-peak repertoires were characterized. At 160-218 and 743-854, vaccine-associated CD4 TCRs were dominant, and they spanned spike. White British people made up most donors, females outnumbered males, and clonal diversity was possibly underestimated.

The CDR3 runs to 13 residues. Between the trimmed V and J ends, which lost 11 bases and 3 bases, there was a span of 13 bases. As to this clone: The antigen remains undetermined.

Using immunoSEQ multiplex PCR, the repertoire was profiled, and TCRdb retains in-frame clones only, with some absent. The repertoire holds roughly 130,000 clones, with less than 95% as singletons. The genes are TRBV12-3 or TRBV12-4 and TRBJ2-2; D perhaps matches TRBD2 (6 bases). Sequencing used peripheral blood, obtained 28 days after the second dose of the MenACWY control vaccine. The sequence derives from an adult who received the MenACWY meningococcal vaccine as a control. The CDR3 DNA sequence: TGTGCCTCGGGGGAGTGGGACACCGGGGAGCTGTTTTTT. Its translation is CASGEWDTGELFF.